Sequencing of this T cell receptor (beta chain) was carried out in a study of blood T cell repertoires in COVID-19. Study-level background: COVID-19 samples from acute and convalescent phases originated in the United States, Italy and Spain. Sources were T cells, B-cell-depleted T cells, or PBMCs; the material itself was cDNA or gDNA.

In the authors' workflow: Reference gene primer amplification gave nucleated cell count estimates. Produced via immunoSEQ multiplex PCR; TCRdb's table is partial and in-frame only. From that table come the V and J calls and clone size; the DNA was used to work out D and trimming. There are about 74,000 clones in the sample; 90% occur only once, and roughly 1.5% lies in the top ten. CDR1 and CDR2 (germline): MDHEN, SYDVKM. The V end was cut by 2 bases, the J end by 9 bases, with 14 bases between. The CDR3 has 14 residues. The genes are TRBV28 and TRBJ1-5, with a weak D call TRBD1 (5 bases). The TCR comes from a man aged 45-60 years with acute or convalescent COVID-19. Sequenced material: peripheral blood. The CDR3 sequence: CASSLRPGGGPQHF. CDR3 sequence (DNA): TGTGCCAGCAGTTTAAGGCCCGGGGGTGGGCCCCAGCATTTT.